This T cell receptor (beta chain) was identified in a study of T cell clones after liver transplantation. About the study: A pre-transplant mixed lymphocyte reaction with TCRbeta sequencing defined graft-donor-reactive clones followed in post-transplant blood. The study, taken as a whole, reports: Post-transplant time points were not standardized, so conclusions are preliminary.

Remarks on this clone: What it recognizes is unknown.

Generated by immunoSEQ multiplex PCR, the TCRdb table keeps only in-frame clones and is missing some. The sample carries tens of thousands of clones, around 84% recorded once. The source of this sequence is a human donor who received a liver transplant. Sequenced here: CD4+ T cells from blood, sampled before liver transplant.

The CDR3 loop reads CASSLSVNTVYGYTF. The CDR3 DNA follows: TGTGCCAGCAGTTTATCGGTAAATACCGTCTATGGCTACACCTTC. V usage is TRBV27 and J usage is TRBJ1-2; D is ambiguous. CDR3 size: 15 residues. Germline loops: CDR1 MNHEY, CDR2 SMNVEV (reference sequence). V dropped 0 bases and J dropped 4 bases, with 12 bases sitting between them.